The rows below give T cell receptor beta chains drawn from one sample of a study of Graves' ophthalmopathy and Graves' hyperthyroidism. TCRdb called the multiplex PCR reads again in MiXCR, with one record for every CDR3 protein. This table holds 400,000 or so distinct CDR3 sequences, 15% found once. Sequencing input: peripheral blood. All receptors derive from a woman aged 18-29 years with stable Graves' hyperthyroidism. Both conserved end residues are part of each CDR3. A D gene is named only where the DNA matches it firmly. Expanded clones are given a class, and other clones once, few, many or no size at all.

clone size	J gene	D gene	V gene	CDR3 protein	CDR3 DNA
-	TRBJ2-2	TRBD2	TRBV7-2	CASSLARGGYTGELFF	TGTGCCAGCAGCTTAGCGCGGGGGGGGTACACCGGGGAGCTGTTTTTT
many	TRBJ1-1	TRBD1	TRBV6-1	CASSPFGRGLRTEAFF	TGTGCCAGCAGCCCCTTTGGAAGGGGGCTTAGGACTGAAGCTTTCTTT
-	TRBJ1-6	TRBD1	TRBV20-1	CSASTGTGSHSPLHF	TGCAGTGCTAGTACCGGGACAGGGAGTCATTCACCCCTCCACTTT
many	TRBJ1-2	-	TRBV5-1	CASSSQAAGLSPKNYGYTF	TGCGCCAGCAGCTCCCAGGCGGCTGGACTGAGCCCCAAAAACTATGGCTACACCTTC
many	TRBJ2-5	TRBD2	TRBV11-1	CASSLPGGSGVGGETQYF	TGTGCCAGCAGCTTACCCGGAGGTAGCGGGGTAGGTGGGGAGACCCAGTACTTC
many	TRBJ1-2	TRBD1	TRBV6-2/TRBV6-3	CASSYSGTGEVANYGYTF	TGTGCCAGCAGTTACTCCGGGACAGGGGAGGTAGCTAACTATGGCTACACCTTC
many	TRBJ2-5	-	TRBV29-1	CSATSRQETQYF	TGCAGCGCCACCTCGCGCCAAGAGACCCAGTACTTC
few	TRBJ2-7	-	TRBV2	CASSEAMVYEQYF	TGTGCCAGCAGTGAAGCAATGGTTTACGAGCAGTACTTC
few	TRBJ1-1	-	TRBV5-1	CASSSGSSMNTEAFF	TGCGCCAGCAGCTCGGGGTCAAGCATGAACACTGAAGCTTTCTTT
many	TRBJ1-2	TRBD1	TRBV12-3/TRBV12-4	CASSLRTGGAGYGYTF	TGTGCCAGCAGTTTACGGACAGGGGGCGCGGGCTATGGCTACACCTTC
many	TRBJ2-5	-	TRBV4-1	CASSHSGTQETQYF	TGCGCCAGCAGCCATTCCGGGACCCAAGAGACCCAGTACTTC
many	TRBJ1-6	-	TRBV18	CASSPPAGSSYNSPLHF	TGTGCCAGCTCACCACCGGCAGGGAGCTCCTATAATTCACCCCTCCACTTT
few	TRBJ2-7	-	TRBV6-1	CASRGTESYEQYF	TGTGCCAGCCGCGGGACCGAAAGCTACGAGCAGTACTTC
many	TRBJ1-2	-	TRBV19	CASILRGGNYGYTF	TGTGCCAGTATTTTACGCGGAGGAAACTATGGCTACACCTTC
few	TRBJ1-2	TRBD1	TRBV29-1	CSVEVGTGGLADGYTF	TGCAGCGTTGAAGTCGGGACAGGGGGCCTGGCCGATGGCTACACCTTC
many	TRBJ1-6	-	TRBV24-1	CATQQGRNSPLHF	TGTGCCACGCAACAGGGAAGGAATTCACCCCTCCACTTT
many	TRBJ2-5	-	TRBV15	CATSRDPGETQYF	TGTGCCACCAGCAGAGATCCTGGGGAGACCCAGTACTTC
many	TRBJ1-1	TRBD1	TRBV20-1	CSAVAARQGLNTEAFF	TGCAGTGCTGTCGCCGCCCGACAGGGACTCAACACTGAAGCTTTCTTT
many	TRBJ1-2	-	TRBV6-5	CASSYAFGGRRGYTF	TGTGCCAGCAGTTACGCTTTCGGGGGGCGTAGAGGCTACACCTTC
many	TRBJ1-2	TRBD1	TRBV6-1	CASTLGQGRNYGYTF	TGTGCCAGCACCCTAGGACAGGGGCGGAACTATGGCTACACCTTC
many	TRBJ1-1	TRBD1	TRBV27	CASSLNRGVEAFF	TGTGCCAGCAGTTTGAACAGGGGTGTCGAAGCTTTCTTT
many	TRBJ1-1	-	TRBV7-3	CASSLFPGTNTEAFF	TGTGCCAGCAGCTTATTCCCAGGGACGAACACTGAAGCTTTCTTT
many	TRBJ2-5	-	TRBV12-3/TRBV12-4	CASSLSRKTQYF	TGTGCCAGCAGTTTATCTCGAAAGACCCAGTACTTC
many	TRBJ2-7	-	TRBV6-2/TRBV6-3	CASSLIQGNYEQYF	TGTGCCAGCAGCCTTATTCAGGGTAACTACGAGCAGTACTTC
many	TRBJ2-7	TRBD1	TRBV20-1	CSALPWSGTGGYEQYF	TGCAGTGCTCTTCCATGGTCCGGGACAGGGGGATACGAGCAGTACTTC
-	TRBJ2-7	TRBD2	TRBV6-1	CASSATSGYEQYF	TGTGCCAGCAGTGCGACTAGCGGCTACGAGCAGTACTTC
-	TRBJ2-7	-	TRBV7-9	CASSPPPDDSEQYF	TGCGCCAGCAGCCCCCCCCCGGACGACTCCGAGCAGTACTTC
-	TRBJ2-7	-	TRBV2	CASSDPREPPAKGYEQYF	TGTGCCAGCAGTGACCCCCGGGAGCCGCCAGCCAAAGGCTACGAGCAGTACTTC
many	TRBJ1-2	-	TRBV12-3/TRBV12-4	CASSFGRDGYTF	TGTGCCAGCAGTTTCGGCCGTGATGGCTACACCTTC
few	TRBJ2-6	-	TRBV5-1	CASSFQGLREAAGANVLTF	TGCGCCAGCAGCTTCCAGGGGTTAAGGGAGGCCGCTGGGGCCAACGTCCTGACTTTC
many	TRBJ2-7	-	TRBV12-3/TRBV12-4	CASRKRGFTYEQYF	TGTGCCAGCAGAAAACGGGGATTTACCTACGAGCAGTACTTC
-	TRBJ2-7	-	TRBV12-3/TRBV12-4	CASSLAQGPLGEQYF	TGTGCCAGCAGTTTAGCGCAGGGCCCACTGGGCGAGCAGTACTTC
many	TRBJ1-1	-	TRBV6-1	CASSELRGNTEAFF	TGTGCCAGCAGTGAACTGAGAGGGAACACTGAAGCTTTCTTT
once	TRBJ1-2	-	TRBV18	CASSPPHTESYTF	TGTGCCAGCTCACCACCGCACACGGAAAGCTACACCTTC
many	TRBJ1-1	-	TRBV20-1	CSACGGTNTEAFF	TGCAGTGCTTGTGGAGGAACAAACACTGAAGCTTTCTTT
many	TRBJ2-5	-	TRBV5-1	CASSLVAYQETQYF	TGCGCCAGCAGCTTGGTCGCGTACCAAGAGACCCAGTACTTC
few	TRBJ1-1	-	TRBV7-9	CASSPDRRQFEAFF	TGTGCCAGCAGCCCCGACCGCAGACAGTTTGAAGCTTTCTTT
-	TRBJ1-6	-	TRBV4-1	CASSQDFFKSSYNSPLHF	TGCGCCAGCAGCCAAGATTTTTTTAAAAGCTCCTATAATTCACCCCTCCACTTT
many	TRBJ1-1	-	TRBV5-1	CASSFVGPDTEAFF	TGCGCCAGCAGCTTTGTAGGGCCCGACACTGAAGCTTTCTTT
many	TRBJ2-7	TRBD1	TRBV20-1	CSARDGTGGAYEQYF	TGCAGTGCTAGAGATGGGACAGGGGGCGCATACGAGCAGTACTTC
few	TRBJ1-5	-	TRBV19	CASSVRVPNQPQHF	TGTGCCAGTAGTGTCCGGGTTCCCAATCAGCCCCAGCATTTT
many	TRBJ1-1	TRBD1	TRBV20-1	CSAFHTGGAGNTEAFF	TGCAGTGCTTTCCATACAGGGGGCGCGGGCAACACTGAAGCTTTCTTT
-	TRBJ1-6	TRBD1	TRBV6-2/TRBV6-3	CASSYTRDRGNSPLHF	TGTGCCAGCAGTTACACAAGGGACAGGGGTAATTCACCCCTCCACTTT
many	TRBJ1-2	-	TRBV2	CASTDANYGYTF	TGTGCCAGCACGGACGCTAACTATGGCTACACCTTC
many	TRBJ2-5	TRBD2	TRBV20-1	CSARDLDGGGETQYF	TGCAGTGCTAGAGATCTGGACGGGGGGGGAGAGACCCAGTACTTC
few	TRBJ1-6	-	TRBV11-3	CASSLETVNSPLHF	TGTGCCAGCAGCTTAGAGACAGTTAATTCACCCCTCCACTTT
many	TRBJ2-7	-	TRBV6-2/TRBV6-3	CASSSLAVGDSYEQYF	TGTGCCAGCAGTTCTTTAGCTGTAGGCGACTCCTACGAGCAGTACTTC
many	TRBJ2-7	TRBD1	TRBV2	CASSEAETGVAYEQYF	TGTGCCAGCAGTGAAGCGGAGACAGGGGTGGCCTACGAGCAGTACTTC
many	TRBJ2-7	-	TRBV11-3	CASSLGGATSYEQYF	TGTGCCAGCAGCTTAGGAGGGGCGACTTCCTACGAGCAGTACTTC
few	TRBJ2-7	TRBD1	TRBV7-9	CASSHGTGGDYEQYF	TGTGCCAGCAGCCATGGGACAGGGGGGGACTACGAGCAGTACTTC
many	TRBJ2-5	-	TRBV6-2/TRBV6-3	CASSYKLGSAETQYF	TGTGCCAGCAGTTATAAGTTAGGGTCGGCTGAGACCCAGTACTTC
many	TRBJ2-5	-	TRBV7-2	CASSSDPQTETQYF	TGTGCCAGCAGCTCCGATCCCCAAACGGAGACCCAGTACTTC
many	TRBJ1-1	TRBD1	TRBV5-6	CASSEGQGMTEAFF	TGTGCCAGCAGCGAGGGACAGGGAATGACTGAAGCTTTCTTT
many	TRBJ1-2	TRBD1	TRBV12-3/TRBV12-4	CASSPQGRAFYGYTF	TGTGCCAGCAGTCCACAGGGGAGGGCTTTCTATGGCTACACCTTC
many	TRBJ1-2	TRBD1	TRBV27	CASSRQGPIYGYTF	TGTGCCAGCAGCCGACAGGGCCCCATCTATGGCTACACCTTC
many	TRBJ2-7	TRBD1	TRBV5-5	CASSWTGLTYEQYF	TGTGCCAGCAGCTGGACAGGGCTTACCTACGAGCAGTACTTC
many	TRBJ2-5	-	TRBV12-3/TRBV12-4	CASTLGASLQETQYF	TGTGCCAGCACCCTTGGGGCAAGCCTGCAAGAGACCCAGTACTTC
many	TRBJ2-7	-	TRBV11-1	CASSLITSGEQYF	TGTGCCAGCAGCTTAATAACTTCGGGGGAGCAGTACTTC
-	TRBJ2-6	TRBD1	TRBV11-2	CASSPYATGQGTGANVLTF	TGTGCCAGCAGCCCATACGCCACCGGACAGGGAACTGGGGCCAACGTCCTGACTTTC